What follows are 14 T cell receptor beta chains derived from one specimen sequenced in a study of vaccination effects on CD4 cells after COVID-19. Which antigens these TCRs recognize remains unknown. Pools of viral peptides were used by the ViraFEST assay to expand antigen-specific CD4+ T cells ahead of sequencing. Following 10 days of culture, CD4+ T cells were isolated. The person acquired a PCR-confirmed SARS-CoV-2 infection between March and December 2020. The repertoire was sequenced with immunoSEQ multiplex PCR; TCRdb's copy has only in-frame clones and lacks some. The data contain nearly 45,000 clones, roughly four fifths of them seen just once; the ten biggest clones take up approximately 29%. Here the sequenced sample was CD4+ T cells from PBMCs cultured with a peptide pool, taken before COVID-19 vaccination. These receptors were taken from a human donor who had a prior SARS-CoV-2 infection.

The rearrangement uses TRBV14 and TRBJ2-1, with D possibly TRBD2 on 7 matching bases. Germline CDR1 and CDR2: SGHDN and FVKESK. Trimming removed 6 bases at V and 7 bases at J, with 13 bases between. This CDR3 comprises 13 residues. The CDR3 region is CASSWGGLNEQFF. The CDR3, as DNA: TGTGCCAGCAGTTGGGGGGGGCTGAATGAGCAGTTCTTC. The full variable domain, rest sourced from reference TRBV14 and TRBJ2-1, is EAGVTQFPSHSVIEKGQTVTLRCDPISGHDNLYWYRRVMGKEIKFLLHFVKESKQDESGMPNNRFLAERTGGTYSTLKVQPAELEDSGVYFCASSWGGLNEQFFGPGTRLTVL.

J is TRBJ1-5 and V is TRBV2; no clear D gene. The germline V gene encodes CDR1 SNHLY and CDR2 FYNNEI. The CDR3 loop spans 14 amino acids. The V gene lost 3 bases and the J gene lost 3 bases, with 9 bases spanning the gap. CDR3 in DNA: TGTGCCAGCAGTGAGAGGGTTGACAATCAGCCCCAGCATTTT. It is translated as CASSERVDNQPQHF.

DNA for the CDR3: TGTGCCAGCACTCAGGGCCATTCACCCCTCCACTTT. Translated: CASTQGHSPLHF. J is TRBJ1-6 and V is TRBV12-3 or TRBV12-4; D is possibly TRBD1 (5 bases). The V gene lost 7 bases and the J gene lost 8 bases, with 9 bases spanning the gap. The CDR3 spans 12 residues.

The table lists this clone with a count of one. V is TRBV5-8 and J is TRBJ2-1, with TRBD2 matching over 11 bases. CDR3 length: 15 amino acids. The V gene's germline CDR1 is SGHTS and CDR2 YDEGEE. V was clipped by 4 bases and J by 3 bases; unmatched bases: 3. The CDR3 reads CASSPGLAVYNEQFF. CDR3 coding DNA: TGTGCCAGCAGCCCGGGACTAGCGGTCTACAATGAGCAGTTCTTC.

In DNA, the CDR3 is TGTGCCTGGAGTAGACAGGTTGGTGAAGCTTTCTTT. It specifies CAWSRQVGEAFF. This chain uses TRBV30 with TRBJ1-1, with TRBD1 as a possible D gene (6 bases). V gave up 2 bases and J gave up 7 bases, with 11 bases separating them. The length of the CDR3 is 12 residues. In germline, CDR1 is GTSNPN, CDR2 SVGIG (reference sequence).

Comments on this clone: A junction boundary mismatches the germline segment, possibly from a read error. CDR3 DNA sequence: TGTGCCAGCAGCAGGACAGTCGTCAACTTTGGCTACACCTTC. Protein product: CASSRTVVNFGYTF. The chain is built from TRBV7-2 and TRBJ1-2; a weak D match, TRBD1 (6 bases). Germline CDR1 reads SGHTA; CDR2 reads FQGNSA. The CDR3 contains 14 residues.

This chain links TRBV2 with TRBJ1-1; unclear D gene. The germline V gene has CDR1 SNHLY and CDR2 FYNNEI. This CDR3 has 12 residues. V lost 7 bases to trimming and J lost 6 bases, with 12 bases between them. The CDR3 spells CASTTAGAEAFF. The CDR3 coding sequence is TGTGCCAGCACCACAGCTGGCGCTGAAGCTTTCTTT.

This clone has a single count. This chain links TRBV5-4 with TRBJ2-3; D might be TRBD2 (6 bases). This CDR3 contains 15 residues. V was trimmed by 4 bases and J by 7 bases, leaving 19 bases between them. In germline, CDR1 is SGHNT, CDR2 YYREEE (reference sequence). The chain's CDR3 is CASSPAGLAGNTQYF. The CDR3 DNA follows: TGTGCCAGCAGCCCTGCGGGGCTAGCAGGGAATACGCAGTATTTT. The full variable domain, completed using reference TRBV5-4 and TRBJ2-3, is ETGVTQSPTHLIKTRGQQVTLRCSSQSGHNTVSWYQQALGQGPQFIFQYYREEENGRGNFPPRFSGLQFPNYSSELNVNALELDDSALYLCASSPAGLAGNTQYFGPGTRLTVL.

This clone was recorded a few times. The chain uses TRBV9 and TRBJ1-1; D is unresolved. Germline assignment: CDR1 SGDLS and CDR2 YYNGEE. Trimming pared 8 bases from V and 3 bases from J, leaving 14 bases between. This CDR3 comprises 13 residues. In nucleotides, the CDR3 is TGTGCCAGTCGACATCTCGAGGACACTGAAGCTTTCTTT. It encodes CASRHLEDTEAFF.

This clone has a single count. V and J are TRBV30 and TRBJ1-4; a weak D match, TRBD1 (5 bases). Germline assignment: CDR1 GTSNPN and CDR2 SVGIG (reference sequence). V lost 3 bases to trimming and J lost 0 bases, with 8 bases between them. There are 14 residues in the CDR3. CDR3 amino acids: CAWSPTATNEKLFF. As DNA, the CDR3 is TGTGCCTGGAGCCCGACAGCAACTAATGAAAAACTGTTTTTT.

The chain joins TRBV19 to TRBJ2-4, with D possibly being TRBD1 or TRBD2 (5 bases each). V was trimmed by 4 bases and J by 0 bases, leaving 13 bases between them. From germline, CDR1 is LNHDA and CDR2 SQIVND (reference sequence). CDR3 size: 16 residues. Written as DNA, the CDR3 is TGTGCCAGTAGTACCAGCTGGGACGGAGCCAAAAACATTCAGTACTTC. Its translation: CASSTSWDGAKNIQYF.

J is TRBJ1-5 and V is TRBV6-5, with TRBD1 matching 7 bases. The CDR3 has 13 residues. V shed 6 bases, J shed 8 bases, and the junction held 7 bases outside the gene matches. CDR1 MNHEY and CDR2 SVGAGI come from the germline V gene. The CDR3 DNA sequence: TGTGCCAGCAGGACAGGGATGATTGAGCCCCAGCATTTT. It translates to CASRTGMIEPQHF.

This sequence joins TRBV7-3 and TRBJ1-3; D gene uncertain. Germline loops: CDR1 SGHTA, CDR2 FQGTGA. The CDR3 covers 15 residues. Trimming took off 5 bases at V and 1 base at J, with 12 bases between the two ends. As DNA, the CDR3 is TGTGCCAGCAGCCCGGAGCACGGTTCTGGAAACACCATATATTTT. It codes for CASSPEHGSGNTIYF.

The V gene is TRBV29-1, the J gene TRBJ2-5; D is tentatively TRBD1 or TRBD2 (5 bases each). Germline CDR1 is SQVTM and CDR2 is ANQGSEA. V was shortened by 5 bases and J by 7 bases, with 20 bases between the two germline ends. This CDR3 spans 14 amino acids. The CDR3 DNA reads as TGCAGCGTTTCCGGGACGGCCCGTTACAGGACCCAGTACTTC. It encodes CSVSGTARYRTQYF.